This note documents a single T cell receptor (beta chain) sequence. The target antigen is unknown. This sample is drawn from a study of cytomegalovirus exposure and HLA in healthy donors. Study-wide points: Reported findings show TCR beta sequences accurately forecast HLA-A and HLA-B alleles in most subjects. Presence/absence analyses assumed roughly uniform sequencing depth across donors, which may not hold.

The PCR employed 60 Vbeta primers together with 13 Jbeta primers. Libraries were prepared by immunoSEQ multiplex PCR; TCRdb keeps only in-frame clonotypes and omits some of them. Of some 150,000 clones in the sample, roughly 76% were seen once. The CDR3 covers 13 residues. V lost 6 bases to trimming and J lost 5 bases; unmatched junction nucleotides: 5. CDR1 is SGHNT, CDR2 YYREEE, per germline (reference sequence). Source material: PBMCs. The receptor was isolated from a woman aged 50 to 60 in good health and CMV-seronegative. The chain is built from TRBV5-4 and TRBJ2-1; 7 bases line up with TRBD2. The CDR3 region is CASMVGTNNEQFF. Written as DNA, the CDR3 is TGTGCCAGCATGGTCGGGACTAACAATGAGCAGTTCTTC.